Listed below are T cell receptor beta chains from one sample, sequenced in a study of T cell responses to AZD1222 COVID-19 vaccine. Data came from immunoSEQ multiplex PCR; TCRdb stores just in-frame clones and leaves some out. The table has 85,000 to 95,000 clones, approximately 91% seen once. The sample here was peripheral blood, taken 28 days after the second AZD1222 dose. These receptors were obtained from an adult who received the AZD1222 COVID-19 vaccine. Each CDR3 is given with its conserved first and last residue.

V,CDR3
TRBV4-2,CASSQDIIGGIGYTF
TRBV4-1,CASSQYISGGANEQFF
TRBV5-4,CASRANPTNEKLFF
TRBV30,CAWIMGSVGQDYGYTF
TRBV18,CASSPPYAGQPQHF
TRBV5-6,CASSGKGLGYGYTF
TRBV30,CAWSRGGNGYTF
TRBV9,CASGSGTGNSPLHF
TRBV19,CASSIGGGTEAFF
TRBV10-2,CASSDRGLWGYTF
TRBV6-5,CASRARDGLNSPLHF
TRBV7-7,CASSLKEGTGTSTGQNTEAFF
TRBV5-6,CASSRQGLTDGYTF
TRBV4-2,CASSQEFVDGYTF
TRBV19,CASSIKGASNEKLFF
TRBV11-3,CASSLRGNTEAFF
TRBV29-1,CSVSSGGAGEAFF
TRBV30,CAWSFKGPGNTIYF
TRBV6-5,CASSKGKQGGDGYTF
TRBV28,CASSLRDRGLHF
TRBV12-3/TRBV12-4,CASSVMGREQYF
TRBV6-5,CASSPGQSNQPQHF
TRBV7-3,CASSTGGEFETQYF
TRBV5-5,CASSFWKGNTEAFF
TRBV7-3,CASSLDRSSYEQYF
TRBV7-2,CASSFDRASYNEQFF
TRBV7-8,CASSPPGQDNEKLFF
TRBV5-8,CASEQGKGANVLTF
TRBV7-2,CASSLDGTAGLGELFF
TRBV28,CASTEGRTIRMNTGELFF
TRBV5-6,CASSSNRVGGYTF
TRBV9,CASSVEGARGNTIYF
TRBV10-3,CAISESSAQPQHF
TRBV5-4,CASSLMTPNTEAFF
TRBV5-6,CASSSRERGYYEQYF
TRBV7-2,CASSLGGTRSYTF
TRBV5-6,CASTLGARMRYTF
TRBV5-1,CASSRDSRTEAFF
TRBV19,CASSATGVYGYTF
TRBV4-1,CASSQGFPGNYGYTF
TRBV5-5,CASSPPRAMDGYTF
TRBV30,CAWRGALNTEAFF
TRBV28,CASSLPRGGLGYTF
TRBV19,CASSIPGTNTEAFF
TRBV2,CASTGQGNQPQHF
TRBV19,CASSIQGAHSPLHF
TRBV28,CASRLQRNQPQHF
TRBV5-5,CASSALGGNSPLHF
TRBV30,CAWNTQGAEELFF
TRBV4-3,CASSQGTAKNYGYTF